The 32 T cell receptor beta chains listed next were all sequenced from one sample in a study of beta chain features in type 1 diabetes. Their cognate antigens are unknown. Expressed TCRB transcripts were sequenced, since all the RNA that had been isolated was reverse transcribed. The method was immunoSEQ multiplex PCR; TCRdb's version includes in-frame clones alone and lacks a portion of them. Among about 230,000 clones listed, roughly 17% were seen once. Study outcomes and limitations: People with Type 1 diabetes carried modestly yet significantly shorter TCRB CDR3s in all four CD4+ subsets.

The sequenced sample was naive CD4+ T cells from blood. These receptors originate from a man in his thirties or forties with type 1 diabetes.

The chain combines TRBV18 with TRBJ2-3; D may correspond to TRBD1 or TRBD2 (6 bases each). V shed 3 bases and J shed 0 bases, with 13 bases lying between them. Germline V lookup: CDR1 KGHSH, CDR2 LQKENI. The length of the CDR3 is 16 residues. CDR3 nucleotide sequence: TGTGCCAGCTCACCGACCCAGGGGACTAGCACAGATACGCAGTATTTT. Translation gives CASSPTQGTSTDTQYF. The variable domain in full, with the rest retrieved from reference TRBV18 and TRBJ2-3, is NAGVMQNPRHLVRRRGQEARLRCSPMKGHSHVYWYRQLPEEGLKFMVYLQKENIIDESGMPKERFSAEFPKEGPSILRIQQVVRGDSAAYFCASSPTQGTSTDTQYFGPGTRLTVL.

This chain uses TRBV7-2 with TRBJ2-7; TRBD2 agrees at 11 bases. Germline lookup yields CDR1 SGHTA and CDR2 FQGNSA. The junction had 9 bases not matched to a gene; V was cut back by 2 bases and J by 6 bases. The CDR3 contains 16 residues. The CDR3 sequence: CASSLTSGRSLAEQYF. The CDR3 bases are TGTGCCAGCAGCTTAACTAGCGGGAGAAGTTTAGCCGAGCAGTACTTC.

The V and J genes are TRBV29-1 and TRBJ2-7; tentatively, D is TRBD1 (5 bases). This CDR3 is 14 amino acids long. Germline V gives CDR1 SQVTM, CDR2 ANQGSEA. Between the trimmed V and J ends, which lost 4 bases and 5 bases, there was a span of 18 bases. The CDR3: CSVGRQYSVNEQYF. In DNA, the CDR3 is TGCAGCGTTGGGAGACAGTATTCGGTCAACGAGCAGTACTTC.

This clone was detected a few times. This rearrangement joins TRBV11-2 to TRBJ2-5; D is possibly TRBD1 or TRBD2 (5 bases each). V gave up 5 bases and J gave up 4 bases, with 14 bases separating them. The CDR3 length is 14 residues. Germline V gene data show CDR1 as SGHAT and CDR2 as FQNNGV. CDR3 protein: CASSGRGVRETQYF. CDR3 nucleotides: TGTGCCAGCAGCGGGAGAGGGGTTCGAGAGACCCAGTACTTC.

The chain is built from TRBV21-1 and TRBJ2-3; the DNA was not compared with TRBD2, the D call given in the table. TRBV21-1 is a known pseudogene. This CDR3 contains 17 residues. The CDR3 DNA reads TGTGCCAGCAGCAAAGTCGGTGGACGGGAGGGCACAGATACGCAGTATTTT. It is translated as CASSKVGGREGTDTQYF.

This clone was detected a few times. The CDR3 region is CASSSRLRRGDNEQFF. The CDR3 region has the DNA TGTGCCAGCAGCTCCCGACTCAGGAGGGGTGACAATGAGCAGTTCTTC. This sequence joins TRBV5-6 and TRBJ2-1; D possibly corresponds to TRBD2 (6 bases). V lost 3 bases, J lost 5 bases, and 18 bases lay in between. The CDR3 covers 16 residues. CDR1 and CDR2 from the germline V gene are SGHDT and YYEEEE.

This clone has just a few counts. The chain is built from TRBV29-1 and TRBJ2-5; maybe TRBD1 (7 bases). Between the trimmed V and J ends, which lost 6 bases and 5 bases, there was a span of 16 bases. This CDR3 contains 13 residues. Germline values: CDR1 SQVTM, CDR2 ANQGSEA. The CDR3 DNA is TGCAGCGTCACCCGGGACAGCGGGGAGACCCAGTACTTC. Protein product: CSVTRDSGETQYF.

The V and J genes are TRBV5-1 and TRBJ2-1, with D possibly TRBD1 on 5 matching bases. The germline V gene encodes CDR1 SGHRS and CDR2 YFSETQ. Trimming took 0 bases from V and 5 from J, leaving 9 bases between them. CDR3 length: 14 residues. The CDR3 nucleotides read TGCGCCAGCAGCTTGGAACAGGCGAACAATGAGCAGTTCTTC. Translated: CASSLEQANNEQFF.

The V gene is TRBV29-1, the J gene TRBJ2-3; 10 bases map to TRBD1. The trim removed 6 bases at V and 4 bases at J, leaving 4 bases unmatched. Per the germline V gene, CDR1 is SQVTM and CDR2 is ANQGSEA. The CDR3 is 13 amino acids. CDR3 in DNA: TGCAGCGTAGGGACAGGGGTAGCAGATACGCAGTATTTT. Translating gives CSVGTGVADTQYF.

In this sample, this clone turned up a few times. Written as DNA, the CDR3 is TGTGCCAGCAGCGTAGATCCCAGCGGGAGATTGGGAGATACGCAGTATTTT. This codes for CASSVDPSGRLGDTQYF. The V and J genes are TRBV9 and TRBJ2-3, with TRBD2 identical over 8 bases. The germline V gene encodes CDR1 SGDLS and CDR2 YYNGEE. The trim removed 0 bases at V and 5 bases at J, leaving 11 bases unmatched. CDR3 size: 17 residues.

CDR3: CSTSGAYGYTF. For the CDR3, the DNA is TGCAGTACCTCGGGGGCCTACGGCTACACCTTC. V and J are TRBV20-1 and TRBJ1-2, with TRBD1 as a possible D gene (6 bases). Germline V gene data show CDR1 as DFQATT and CDR2 as SNEGSKA (reference sequence). This CDR3 comprises 11 residues. Between the trimmed V and J ends, which lost 8 bases and 8 bases, there was a span of 15 bases.

This clone is a singleton in its sample. This rearrangement joins TRBV29-1 to TRBJ1-2, with D unresolved. Germline loops: CDR1 SQVTM, CDR2 ANQGSEA. The CDR3 has 12 residues. V gave up 1 base and J gave up 4 bases, with 7 bases separating them. This chain's CDR3 is CSVEVPGYGYTF. As DNA, the CDR3 is TGCAGCGTTGAAGTACCAGGCTATGGCTACACCTTC.

The chain is built from TRBV5-4 and TRBJ1-1, with unresolved D. CDR1 SGHNT and CDR2 YYREEE come from the germline V gene (reference sequence). CDR3 length: 14 residues. Trimming pared 3 bases from V and 1 base from J, leaving 10 bases between. Written as DNA, the CDR3 is TGTGCCAGCAGCTCCGACGGAGAGAACACTGAAGCTTTCTTT. Protein sequence: CASSSDGENTEAFF.

The genes are TRBV5-1 and TRBJ2-5; D gene uncertain. From germline, CDR1 is SGHRS and CDR2 YFSETQ. The CDR3 runs 13 residues. V dropped 5 bases and J dropped 5 bases, with 13 bases sitting between them. CDR3 residues: CASSYEGQETQYF. CDR3 nucleotides: TGCGCCAGCAGTTACGAAGGGCAGGAGACCCAGTACTTC. The full variable domain, its missing parts supplied by reference TRBV5-1 and TRBJ2-5, is KAGVTQTPRYLIKTRGQQVTLSCSPISGHRSVSWYQQTPGQGLQFLFEYFSETQRNKGNFPGRFSGRQFSNSRSEMNVSTLELGDSALYLCASSYEGQETQYFGPGTRLLVL.

This clone was seen only a few times. This chain links TRBV6-6 with TRBJ2-1, with no clear D. Per the germline V gene, CDR1 is MNHNY and CDR2 is SVGAGI (reference sequence). This CDR3 is 14 amino acids long. V dropped 2 bases and J dropped 3 bases, with 8 bases sitting between them. The CDR3 here is CASSYVQFYNEQFF. CDR3 sequence (DNA): TGTGCCAGCAGTTACGTTCAGTTCTACAATGAGCAGTTCTTC.

The chain joins TRBV29-1 to TRBJ2-3; 7 nucleotides match TRBD1. This CDR3 has 14 amino acids. J was trimmed by 0 bases and V by 6 bases; bases with no gene match: 6. Per the germline V gene, CDR1 is SQVTM and CDR2 is ANQGSEA. CDR3 DNA: TGCAGCGTAGAATCACAGGGGAGCACAGATACGCAGTATTTT. It codes for CSVESQGSTDTQYF.

The chain links TRBV29-1 to TRBJ2-2; tentatively, D is TRBD1 (5 bases). The CDR3 totals 15 residues. V lost 0 bases and J 2 bases, leaving 10 bases between the germline ends. The V gene's germline CDR1 is SQVTM and CDR2 ANQGSEA. CDR3 DNA: TGCAGCGTTGAAGATAAGGACACTAACACCGGGGAGCTGTTTTTT. Residues: CSVEDKDTNTGELFF.

This clone was seen a few times. V usage is TRBV7-9 and J usage is TRBJ1-2, with D possibly being TRBD1 (5 bases). The V gene lost 0 bases and the J gene lost 5 bases, with 10 bases spanning the gap. The germline CDR1 and CDR2 sequences are SEHNR and FQNEAQ (reference sequence). This CDR3 region has 14 residues. DNA of the CDR3: TGTGCCAGCAGCTTAGCTGTCAGGGTGTATGGCTACACCTTC. Translation gives CASSLAVRVYGYTF.

The chain is built from TRBV7-2 and TRBJ2-7; D is undetermined. Looked up from germline, CDR1 is SGHTA and CDR2 is FQGNSA. The CDR3 has 13 amino acids. The V gene lost 4 bases and the J gene lost 0 bases, with 7 bases spanning the gap. CDR3 DNA sequence: TGTGCCAGCAGCTCGGCCACCTCCTACGAGCAGTACTTC. The encoded protein is CASSSATSYEQYF. The full variable domain, its missing parts supplied by reference TRBV7-2 and TRBJ2-7, is GAGVSQSPSNKVTEKGKDVELRCDPISGHTALYWYRQSLGQGLEFLIYFQGNSAPDKSGLPSDRFSAERTGGSVSTLTIQRTQQEDSAVYLCASSSATSYEQYFGPGTRLTVT.

The table lists this clone with a few counts. This chain connects TRBV29-1 to TRBJ2-1, with 10 positions matching TRBD1. The CDR3 is 14 residues long. V shed 7 bases, J shed 3 bases, and the junction held 6 bases outside the gene matches. Germline V lookup: CDR1 SQVTM, CDR2 ANQGSEA. The CDR3 sequence is CSGQRDRGYNEQFF. The CDR3 DNA follows: TGCAGCGGCCAGCGGGACAGGGGCTACAATGAGCAGTTCTTC.

The chain links TRBV14 to TRBJ1-2; D call uncertain. Trimming left V 3 bases short and J 7 bases short, with 9 bases between. The CDR3 consists of 12 residues. Germline-derived CDR1 and CDR2 are SGHDN and FVKESK. This CDR3 is CASSQEGFGYTF. For the CDR3, the DNA is TGTGCCAGCAGCCAGGAGGGATTTGGCTACACCTTC.

This clone occurred a few times. At one boundary the junction diverges from the germline segment, which might be a read error. The chain links TRBV5-1 to TRBJ2-5, with 13 positions matching TRBD2. The germline CDR1 and CDR2 sequences are SGHRS and YFSETQ. This CDR3 spans 16 amino acids. The CDR3 region has the DNA TGCGCCAGCAGCCTGGGGACTAGCGGGAACCTTGGGACCCAGCACTTC. Protein sequence: CASSLGTSGNLGTQHF.

V gene TRBV4-2 combines with J gene TRBJ2-7; TRBD2 agrees at 10 bases. V shed 2 bases, J shed 6 bases, and the junction held 7 bases outside the gene matches. The CDR3 extends over 15 amino acids. Germline V gene data show CDR1 as LGHNA and CDR2 as YNFKEQ. The CDR3 sequence: CASSQLLAGVPEQYF. The CDR3 DNA reads TGTGCCAGCAGCCAACTCCTAGCGGGAGTCCCCGAGCAGTACTTC.

The rearrangement links TRBV29-1 to TRBJ2-5; D possibly corresponds to TRBD1 (5 bases). CDR1 SQVTM and CDR2 ANQGSEA come from the germline V gene. The CDR3 totals 13 residues. Trimming pared 4 bases from V and 4 bases from J, leaving 13 bases between. CDR3 protein: CSVAGFRIETQYF. The DNA of the CDR3 is TGCAGCGTTGCAGGGTTCCGAATAGAGACCCAGTACTTC.

The rearrangement joins TRBV7-9 to TRBJ2-4; tentative D call: TRBD1 (5 bases). Trimming stripped 5 bases from V and 6 bases from J, with 11 bases between. Germline lookup yields CDR1 SEHNR and CDR2 FQNEAQ (reference sequence). The CDR3 is 13 amino acids. DNA for the CDR3: TGTGCCAGCAGCGTGGGGCAGGGAAACATTCAGTACTTC. Translating it yields CASSVGQGNIQYF.

The V and J genes are TRBV7-9 and TRBJ2-3, with a possible D match to TRBD1 (6 bases). V was trimmed by 6 bases and J by 4 bases, leaving 11 bases between them. Germline-derived CDR1 and CDR2 are SEHNR and FQNEAQ (reference sequence). CDR3 size: 13 residues. This chain's CDR3 is CASSRTGPDTQYF. CDR3 nucleotide sequence: TGTGCCAGCAGTCGAACAGGGCCAGATACGCAGTATTTT.

This clone was detected only a few times. V is TRBV29-1 and J is TRBJ2-7; TRBD1 matches at 7 bases. Germline CDR1 is SQVTM and CDR2 is ANQGSEA. There are 15 residues in the CDR3. Trimming took 1 base from V and 0 from J; bases not matched to a gene: 6. In DNA, the CDR3 is TGCAGCGTTGAAGGTACGACAGGGATCTCCTACGAGCAGTACTTC. Translated: CSVEGTTGISYEQYF.

There are a few counts of this clone. The rearrangement uses TRBV9 and TRBJ2-7, with 9 positions matching TRBD1. The length of the CDR3 is 15 residues. CDR1 is SGDLS and CDR2 is YYNGEE in the germline V gene. The V segment lost 2 bases and the J segment 2 bases; nucleotides outside the gene matches: 5. The CDR3 is CASSVTGTGTYEQYF. CDR3 DNA sequence: TGTGCCAGCAGCGTTACCGGGACAGGGACCTACGAGCAGTACTTC.

In its sample, this clone was seen a few times. DNA of the CDR3: TGCAGCGTTGACCAGGGCCCTAGACCTGGCTACACCTTC. Its translation: CSVDQGPRPGYTF. The chain combines TRBV29-1 with TRBJ1-2, with D perhaps TRBD1 (5 bases). The CDR3 is 13 residues long. Deletions cut 3 bases from V and 7 bases from J, with 15 bases between. Germline V gives CDR1 SQVTM, CDR2 ANQGSEA.

This clone has only a few counts. The J gene is TRBJ2-3, the V gene TRBV30; 7 nucleotides match TRBD1. Trimming cost V 4 bases and J 4 bases; bases outside gene matches: 2. This CDR3 is built from 12 residues. Germline-derived CDR1 and CDR2 are GTSNPN and SVGIG (reference sequence). The CDR3 coding sequence is TGTGCCTGGACCCAGGGGGCAGATACGCAGTATTTT. Its protein is CAWTQGADTQYF.

This clone was seen more than once but under ten times. CDR3 sequence: CASNPLGGKEGYTF. The CDR3, as DNA: TGCGCCAGCAACCCCCTGGGGGGTAAGGAAGGCTACACCTTC. V and J are TRBV23-1 and TRBJ1-2; TRBD1 is a possible D gene (5 bases). TRBV23-1 is an ORF for which the function is uncertain. CDR3 length: 14 amino acids. V was trimmed by 7 bases and J by 8 bases, leaving 20 bases between them.

This clone was seen a few times. The chain joins TRBV29-1 to TRBJ2-1; TRBD2 matches at 7 bases. V dropped 5 bases and J dropped 4; count of bases not matched to a gene: 14. Per germline, CDR1 SQVTM and CDR2 ANQGSEA. This CDR3 has 16 residues. The CDR3: CSVRNRTSSGYNEQFF. CDR3 nucleotide sequence: TGCAGCGTTAGAAATCGGACTAGTAGTGGGTACAATGAGCAGTTCTTC.